Presented here are 10 T cell receptor beta chains from one specimen sequenced in a study of T cell repertoires in cytomegalovirus infection. TCRdb reprocessed the reads with MiXCR, giving one entry per CDR3 protein. Seen here are roughly 180,000 distinct CDR3 sequences, roughly 30% observed once, and the top ten hold about 31%. Sequencing was done on a sample of PBMCs. Receptors originate from a human donor in good health (CMV status not recorded). Some clones in this sample may be carry-over from other donors' samples.

The chain carries TRBV7-6 and TRBJ1-2; possible D gene TRBD1, 5 bases. The CDR3 is made up of 13 amino acids. Germline assignment: CDR1 SGHVS and CDR2 FNYEAQ. The germline V and J ends were trimmed by 5 bases and 6 bases, with 13 bases remaining between them. CDR3 residues: CASSLGGGDGYTF. The DNA of the CDR3 is TGTGCCAGCAGCCTCGGGGGAGGCGATGGCTACACCTTC. Filled out from reference TRBV7-6 and TRBJ1-2, the complete variable domain reads GAGVSQSPRYKVTKRGQDVALRCDPISGHVSLYWYRQALGQGPEFLTYFNYEAQQDKSGLPNDRFSAERPEGSISTLTIQRTEQRDSAMYRCASSLGGGDGYTFGSGTRLTVV.

This clonotype was observed a few times. In nucleotides, the CDR3 is TGTGCCAGCAGTGGAAGACAGGGAGGCAATCAGCCCCAGCATTTT. Encoded protein: CASSGRQGGNQPQHF. The chain has TRBV12-3 or TRBV12-4 and TRBJ1-5, with 7 bases fitting TRBD1. The CDR3 totals 15 residues. The V gene end was trimmed by 5 bases and the J gene end by 2 bases; junction bases not matched to a gene: 6.

This clonotype occurred a few times. The CDR3 sequence: CASSSHWRGSYEQYF. CDR3 nucleotide sequence: TGTGCCAGCAGCTCTCACTGGCGGGGCTCCTACGAGCAGTACTTC. V gene TRBV5-5 combines with J gene TRBJ2-7; possibly TRBD2 for D (6 bases). CDR3 length: 15 residues. The germline V gene has CDR1 SGHKS and CDR2 YYEKEE (reference sequence). With 3 bases removed from V and 0 bases from J, the gap between germline ends came to 13 bases.

The V gene is TRBV7-9, the J gene TRBJ1-1, with a possible D match to TRBD1 (5 bases). Germline V CDR1 and CDR2: SEHNR, FQNEAQ (reference sequence). CDR3 length equals 13 residues. Trimming removed 5 bases at V and 8 bases at J, with 15 bases between. The CDR3 DNA reads TGTGCCAGCAGCCGATACGGGGCGTTAGAAGCTTTCTTT. The encoded protein is CASSRYGALEAFF.

At least ten counts were recorded for this clonotype. The chain is built from TRBV7-2 and TRBJ1-2, with D uncertain. Trimming took off 1 base at V and 4 bases at J, with 7 bases between the two ends. The CDR3 consists of 13 residues. Germline CDR1 and CDR2: SGHTA and FQGNSA. The CDR3 DNA follows: TGTGCCAGCAGCTTAGAGATCCTCTATGGCTACACCTTC. This codes for CASSLEILYGYTF.

This clonotype has more than one count but fewer than ten. This chain connects TRBV7-8 to TRBJ1-1, with TRBD1 matching 7 bases. Germline V gives CDR1 SGHVS, CDR2 FQNEAQ. CDR3 size: 15 residues. V lost 7 bases and J lost 2; bases outside the gene matches: 10. This CDR3 is CASTENRGRNTEAFF. The CDR3 coding sequence is TGTGCCAGCACCGAAAACAGGGGACGAAACACTGAAGCTTTCTTT.

The chain is built from TRBV4-1 and TRBJ2-2; 7 bases align to TRBD2. The CDR3 sequence is 18 residues long. CDR1 MGHRA and CDR2 YSYEKL come from the germline V gene. V gave up 0 bases and J gave up 0 bases; unmatched junction bases: 7. The CDR3 spells CASSQDGSSGANTGELFF. The CDR3 DNA is TGCGCCAGCAGCCAAGATGGATCAAGCGGGGCGAACACCGGGGAGCTGTTTTTT.

This clonotype has more than one count but fewer than ten. The J gene is TRBJ1-1, the V gene TRBV2; maybe TRBD1 (5 bases). The V and J ends lost 5 bases and 0 bases respectively, with 16 bases between them. The CDR3 has 16 amino acids. Germline V gene lookup returns CDR1 SNHLY and CDR2 FYNNEI. The CDR3 sequence: CASSPGTLLMNTEAFF. CDR3 DNA sequence: TGTGCCAGCAGTCCCGGGACTTTACTCATGAACACTGAAGCTTTCTTT.

This clonotype has at least ten counts. This chain joins TRBV7-2 and TRBJ1-1, with D perhaps TRBD1 (5 bases). V gave up 2 bases and J gave up 11 bases, with 21 bases separating them. Germline assignment: CDR1 SGHTA and CDR2 FQGNSA. This CDR3 comprises 15 residues. The CDR3 spells CASSLRAGPSRMAFF. The CDR3, as DNA: TGTGCCAGCAGCTTAAGGGCAGGGCCTTCCCGAATGGCTTTCTTT.

This clonotype was detected many times. The chain couples TRBV7-2 to TRBJ1-6; D unclear. This CDR3 region has 14 residues. CDR1 SGHTA and CDR2 FQGNSA come from the germline V gene. Trimming left V 5 bases short and J 13 bases short, with 18 bases between. The CDR3, as DNA: TGTGCCAGCAGCCTGGATGGGGTAGGCCGCCCCCTCCACTTT. Protein: CASSLDGVGRPLHF.